This TCR beta chain was observed in a study of blood T cell repertoires in COVID-19. The V gene end was trimmed by 0 bases and the J gene end by 6 bases; junction bases not matched to a gene: 12. Per the germline V gene, CDR1 is SGHRS and CDR2 is YFSETQ. This CDR3 comprises 18 residues. Only in-frame clones appear in the TCRdb table, and some are missing; sequencing was by immunoSEQ multiplex PCR. The sample consists of 340,000 or so clones, about 86% of them appearing once. Sequenced input: PBMCs or T cells enriched from blood (not recorded which). The receptor comes from a middle-aged woman with acute COVID-19. The chain links TRBV5-1 to TRBJ2-7; 13 positions match TRBD2. The CDR3: CASSLDPGGLAGVVEQYF. The CDR3 DNA is TGCGCCAGCAGCTTGGACCCAGGCGGACTAGCGGGAGTCGTCGAGCAGTACTTC.